Below, 5 T cell receptor beta chains from the same sample are listed, as sequenced in a study of beta chain features in type 1 diabetes. Expressed TCRB transcripts were sequenced because the isolated RNA had all been reverse transcribed beforehand. Assay: immunoSEQ multiplex PCR; the TCRdb copy retains only in-frame clones and omits some. The table shows a few hundred thousand clones, with approximately 16% occurring only once. The sequenced sample was naive CD4+ T cells from blood. These receptors all stem from a young woman in good health.

This clone was seen a few times. The chain employs TRBV29-1 and TRBJ2-7; 13 positions match TRBD2. Germline V CDR1 and CDR2: SQVTM, ANQGSEA. This CDR3 comprises 15 residues. J lost 2 bases, V lost 4 bases, and 5 bases had no gene match. The CDR3 coding sequence is TGCAGCGTTGTTTGGACTAGCGGGAGTACCTACGAGCAGTACTTC. Its protein product is CSVVWTSGSTYEQYF.

In this sample, this clone turned up a few times. The chain joins TRBV10-3 to TRBJ2-5, with TRBD1 identical over 9 bases. The length of the CDR3 is 13 residues. Germline assignment: CDR1 ENHRY and CDR2 SYGVKD. Trimming at V came to 4 bases and at J to 5 bases, leaving 2 bases not matched to a gene. The CDR3 sequence is CAISGTGDETQYF. The CDR3 bases are TGTGCCATCAGTGGGACAGGGGATGAGACCCAGTACTTC.

This clone was seen only a few times. This chain links TRBV28 with TRBJ1-5; no clear D gene. This CDR3 spans 13 amino acids. Germline V gene sequence: CDR1 MDHEN, CDR2 SYDVKM. Trimming stripped 6 bases from V and 3 bases from J, with 9 bases between. CDR3 amino acids: CASSGQVNQPQHF. The CDR3 DNA reads as TGTGCCAGCAGCGGTCAGGTCAATCAGCCCCAGCATTTT.

This clone occurred a few times. The chain couples TRBV30 to TRBJ2-5; the match to TRBD1 covers 10 bases. The V and J ends lost 1 base and 1 base, in that order; junction bases with no gene match: 3. Germline CDR1 and CDR2: GTSNPN and SVGIG (reference sequence). The CDR3 runs to 15 residues. The CDR3 reads CAWSGQGASQETQYF. CDR3 nucleotide sequence: TGTGCCTGGAGTGGACAGGGGGCTTCCCAAGAGACCCAGTACTTC. Looking up the rest from reference TRBV30 and TRBJ2-5 gives the full variable domain: SQTIHQWPATLVQPVGSPLSLECTVEGTSNPNLYWYRQAAGRGLQLLFYSVGIGQISSEVPQNLSASRPQDRQFILSSKKLLLSDSGFYLCAWSGQGASQETQYFGPGTRLLVL.

The chain carries TRBV7-2 and TRBJ1-2; TRBD1 matches at 8 bases. Looked up from germline, CDR1 is SGHTA and CDR2 is FQGNSA. V shed 1 base and J 14 bases; nucleotides not matched to a gene: 12. This CDR3 is 14 amino acids long. The CDR3 coding sequence is TGTGCCAGCAGCTTAGGGACAGGGCGCGTCGCGGCTACCTTC. Its translation is CASSLGTGRVAATF.